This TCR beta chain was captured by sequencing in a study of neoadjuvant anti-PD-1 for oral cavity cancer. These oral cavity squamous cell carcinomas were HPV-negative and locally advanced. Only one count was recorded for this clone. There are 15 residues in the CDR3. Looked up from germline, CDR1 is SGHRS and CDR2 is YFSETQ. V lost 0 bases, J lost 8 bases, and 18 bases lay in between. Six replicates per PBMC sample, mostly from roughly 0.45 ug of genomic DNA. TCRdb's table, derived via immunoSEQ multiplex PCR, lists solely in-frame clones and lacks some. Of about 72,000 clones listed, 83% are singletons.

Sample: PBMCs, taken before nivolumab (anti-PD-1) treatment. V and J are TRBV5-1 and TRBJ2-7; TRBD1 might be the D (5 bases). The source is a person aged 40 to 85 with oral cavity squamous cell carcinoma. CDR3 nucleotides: TGCGCCAGCAGCTTGGAAAGTACAGGTTGGGCGCAGCAGTACTTC. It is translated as CASSLESTGWAQQYF.